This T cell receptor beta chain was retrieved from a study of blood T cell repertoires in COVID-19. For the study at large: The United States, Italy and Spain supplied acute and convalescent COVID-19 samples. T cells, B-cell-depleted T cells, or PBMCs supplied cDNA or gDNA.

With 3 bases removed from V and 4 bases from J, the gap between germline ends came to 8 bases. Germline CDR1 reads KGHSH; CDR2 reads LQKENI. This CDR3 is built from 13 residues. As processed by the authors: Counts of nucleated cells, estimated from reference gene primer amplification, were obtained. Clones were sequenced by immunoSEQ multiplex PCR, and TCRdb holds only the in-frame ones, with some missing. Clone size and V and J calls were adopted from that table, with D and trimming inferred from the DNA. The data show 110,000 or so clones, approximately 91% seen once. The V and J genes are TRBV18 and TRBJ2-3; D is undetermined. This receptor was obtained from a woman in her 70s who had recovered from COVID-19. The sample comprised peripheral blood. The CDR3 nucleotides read TGTGCCAGCTCACCTTCTCTAGCAGATACGCAGTATTTT. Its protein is CASSPSLADTQYF.